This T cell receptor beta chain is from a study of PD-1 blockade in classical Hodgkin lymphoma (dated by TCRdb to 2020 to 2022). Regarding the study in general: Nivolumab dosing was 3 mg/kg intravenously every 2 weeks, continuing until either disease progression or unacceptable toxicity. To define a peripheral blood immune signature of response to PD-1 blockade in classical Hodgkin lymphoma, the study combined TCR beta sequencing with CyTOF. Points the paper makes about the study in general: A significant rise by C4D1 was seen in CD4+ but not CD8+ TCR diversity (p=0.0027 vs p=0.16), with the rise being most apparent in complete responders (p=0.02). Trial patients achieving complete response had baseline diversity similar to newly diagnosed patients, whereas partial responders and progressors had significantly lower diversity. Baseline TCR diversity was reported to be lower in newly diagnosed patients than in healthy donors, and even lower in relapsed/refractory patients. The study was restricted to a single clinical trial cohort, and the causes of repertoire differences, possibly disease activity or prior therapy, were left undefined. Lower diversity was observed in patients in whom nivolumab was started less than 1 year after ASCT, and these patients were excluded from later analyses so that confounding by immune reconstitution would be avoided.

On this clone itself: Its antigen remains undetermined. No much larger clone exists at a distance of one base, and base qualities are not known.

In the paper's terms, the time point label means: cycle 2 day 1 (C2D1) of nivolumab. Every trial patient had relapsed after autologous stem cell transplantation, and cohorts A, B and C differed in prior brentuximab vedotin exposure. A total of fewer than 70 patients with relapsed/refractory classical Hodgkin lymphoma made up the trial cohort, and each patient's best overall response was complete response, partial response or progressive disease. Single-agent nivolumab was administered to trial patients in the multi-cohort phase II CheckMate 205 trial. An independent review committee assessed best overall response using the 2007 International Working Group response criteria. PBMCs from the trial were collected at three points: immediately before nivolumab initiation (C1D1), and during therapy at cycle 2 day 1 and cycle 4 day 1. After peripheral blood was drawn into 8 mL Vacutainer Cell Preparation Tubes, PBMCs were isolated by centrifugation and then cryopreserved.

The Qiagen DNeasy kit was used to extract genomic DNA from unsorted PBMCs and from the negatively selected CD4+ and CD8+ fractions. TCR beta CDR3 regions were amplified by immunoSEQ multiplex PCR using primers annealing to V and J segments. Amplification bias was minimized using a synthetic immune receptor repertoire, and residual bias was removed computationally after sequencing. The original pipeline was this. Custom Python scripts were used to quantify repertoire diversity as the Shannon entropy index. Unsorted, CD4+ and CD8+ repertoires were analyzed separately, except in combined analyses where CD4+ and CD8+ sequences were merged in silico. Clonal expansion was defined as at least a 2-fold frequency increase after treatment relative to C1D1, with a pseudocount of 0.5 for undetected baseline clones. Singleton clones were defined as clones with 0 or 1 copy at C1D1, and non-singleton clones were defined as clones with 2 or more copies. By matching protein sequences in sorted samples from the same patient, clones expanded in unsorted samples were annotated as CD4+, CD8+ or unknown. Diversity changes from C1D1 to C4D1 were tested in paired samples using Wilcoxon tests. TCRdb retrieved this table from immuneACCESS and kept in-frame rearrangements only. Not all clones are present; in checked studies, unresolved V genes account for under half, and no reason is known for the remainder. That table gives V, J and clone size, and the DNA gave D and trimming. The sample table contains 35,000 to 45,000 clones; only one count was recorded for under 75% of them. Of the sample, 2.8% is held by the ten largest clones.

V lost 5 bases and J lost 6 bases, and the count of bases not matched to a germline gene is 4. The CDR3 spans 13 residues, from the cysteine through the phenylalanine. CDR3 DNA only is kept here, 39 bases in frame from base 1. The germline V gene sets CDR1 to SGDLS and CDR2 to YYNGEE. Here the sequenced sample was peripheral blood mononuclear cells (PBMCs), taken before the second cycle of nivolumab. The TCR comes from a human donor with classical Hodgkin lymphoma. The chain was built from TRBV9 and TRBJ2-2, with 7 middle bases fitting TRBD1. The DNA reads TGTGCCAGCAGGACAGGGTGGGCCGGGGAGCTGTTTTTT. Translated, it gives CASRTGWAGELFF.